The 12 T cell receptor beta chains below come from one sample, sequenced in a study of blood T cell repertoires in COVID-19. Assay: immunoSEQ multiplex PCR; the TCRdb copy retains only in-frame clones and omits some. The repertoire holds 250,000 to 300,000 clones, roughly 90% seen once, with around 2.2% in the top ten. The sample comprised peripheral blood. These receptors came from a woman in her twenties or thirties with COVID-19, enrolled during active disease.

The chain uses TRBV20-1 and TRBJ2-3; 7 bases line up with TRBD2. Germline CDR1 DFQATT, CDR2 SNEGSKA (reference sequence). V gave up 3 bases and J gave up 1 base; unmatched junction bases: 4. The CDR3 extends over 14 amino acids. In DNA form, the CDR3 reads TGCAGTGCTAGTTGGGCGGGGGGCACAGATACGCAGTATTTT. Translation: CSASWAGGTDTQYF.

Of note for this clone: One junction end disagrees with the germline gene, perhaps due to a read error. The CDR3 protein is CASSDGRDLSLF. The CDR3 DNA reads as TGTGCCAGCAGCGATGGGCGCGATCTCTCGCTATTT. The chain recombines TRBV5-4 with TRBJ1-1; D is ambiguous. This CDR3 has 12 amino acids. The germline V gene has CDR1 SGHNT and CDR2 YYREEE (reference sequence).

This chain links TRBV5-1 with TRBJ2-7, with no clear D. The CDR3 covers 16 residues. Trimming took 0 bases from V and 2 from J, leaving 15 bases between them. Germline V gene sequence: CDR1 SGHRS, CDR2 YFSETQ. The CDR3 is CASSLAAVPYTYEQYF. CDR3 nucleotides: TGCGCCAGCAGCTTGGCCGCGGTTCCCTATACCTACGAGCAGTACTTC.

V usage is TRBV18 and J usage is TRBJ2-1, with TRBD2 matching 8 bases. The J segment lost 1 base and the V segment lost 3 bases, leaving 2 bases of the junction unmatched. The CDR3 has 15 residues. Germline V lookup: CDR1 KGHSH, CDR2 LQKENI. In DNA form, the CDR3 reads TGTGCCAGCTCACCGCGGGAGGATTCCTACAATGAGCAGTTCTTC. Translated, it gives CASSPREDSYNEQFF.

The chain recombines TRBV11-2 with TRBJ2-7; tentatively, D is TRBD1 (6 bases). The CDR3 spans 14 residues. Trimming removed 3 bases from V and 5 bases from J, with 14 bases in between. Germline V gene lookup returns CDR1 SGHAT and CDR2 FQNNGV. The CDR3 sequence: CASSFLQGVHEQYF. In DNA, the CDR3 is TGTGCCAGCAGCTTCTTACAGGGTGTCCACGAGCAGTACTTC.

The chain recombines TRBV3-1 (or the pseudogene TRBV3-2) with TRBJ1-4; D may be TRBD1 (5 bases). CDR1 is LGHDT, CDR2 YNNKEL, per germline (reference sequence). V was pared by 0 bases and J by 12 bases, with 14 bases between. The CDR3 is 14 amino acids. CDR3 amino acids: CASSQDAGERQLFF. DNA of the CDR3: TGTGCCAGCAGCCAAGATGCGGGGGAACGCCAACTGTTTTTT.

The chain's CDR3 is CASSLEVGGNYGYTF. The CDR3 DNA reads as TGTGCCAGCAGCTTGGAGGTGGGGGGTAACTATGGCTACACCTTC. This chain uses TRBV5-4 with TRBJ1-2, with D perhaps TRBD1 (5 bases). Germline V gene sequence: CDR1 SGHNT, CDR2 YYREEE (reference sequence). V was shortened by 0 bases and J by 1 base, with 10 bases between the two germline ends. The CDR3 sequence is 15 residues long.

The chain is built from TRBV6-2 or TRBV6-3 and TRBJ1-2; D is perhaps TRBD1 (5 bases). The V gene's germline CDR1 is MNHEY and CDR2 SVGEGT. There are 12 residues in the CDR3. V was cut by 6 bases and J by 6 bases, with 11 bases left in between. The CDR3 bases are TGTGCCAGCAGCTTGAGGACAAATGGCTACACCTTC. This translates into CASSLRTNGYTF.

The J gene is TRBJ2-5, the V gene TRBV7-6, with 7 bases aligning to TRBD2. The trim removed 0 bases at V and 4 bases at J, leaving 5 bases unmatched. The CDR3 sequence is 15 residues long. Looked up from germline, CDR1 is SGHVS and CDR2 is FNYEAQ. CDR3 DNA sequence: TGTGCCAGCAGCTTAGCCAGCGGGGTGGGAGAGACCCAGTACTTC. Its protein is CASSLASGVGETQYF.

The chain combines TRBV28 with TRBJ1-2; 7 nucleotides agree with TRBD1. The V gene end was trimmed by 7 bases and the J gene end by 4 bases; junction bases not matched to a gene: 9. This CDR3 spans 14 amino acids. Germline V gives CDR1 MDHEN, CDR2 SYDVKM. As DNA, the CDR3 is TGTGCCAGCATCAATCCCCCAGGGGGCTATGGCTACACCTTC. It specifies CASINPPGGYGYTF.

The chain is built from TRBV5-1 and TRBJ2-7, with D perhaps TRBD1 (6 bases). Germline V CDR1 and CDR2: SGHRS, YFSETQ. The CDR3 loop spans 15 amino acids. Trimming stripped 4 bases from V and 3 bases from J, with 17 bases between. CDR3 protein: CASSPNLGQFYEQYF. The DNA of the CDR3 is TGCGCCAGCAGCCCTAACCTGGGACAATTCTACGAGCAGTACTTC.

V and J are TRBV7-2 and TRBJ2-7; TRBD2 is a possible D gene (5 bases). The CDR3 covers 15 residues. V was cut by 5 bases and J by 5 bases, with 19 bases left in between. Looked up from germline, CDR1 is SGHTA and CDR2 is FQGNSA. The CDR3 bases are TGTGCCAGCAGCAGTGGTGGAGGTCGTGTAAACGAGCAGTACTTC. This translates into CASSSGGGRVNEQYF.